Shown below are 22 T cell receptor beta chains from a single sample sequenced in a study of T-cell reconstitution after alpha-beta-depleted transplantation in children. Preparing the TCRbeta library involved the use of unique molecular identifiers. TCRdb redid the calling of the PCR reads with MiXCR, one entry per CDR3 protein. The data hold about 610,000 distinct CDR3 sequences, with 8% to 11% observed a single time. This sample comprised PBMCs from the stem cell graft donor, obtained from the stem cell graft. Receptors originate from a human donor who donated a stem cell graft to a child with acute myeloid leukemia.

This clonotype was found many times. The chain links TRBV29-1 to TRBJ2-5; D is possibly TRBD1 (5 bases). Trimming stripped 7 bases from V and 5 bases from J, with 23 bases between. Germline loops: CDR1 SQVTM, CDR2 ANQGSEA. The CDR3 has 15 residues. The CDR3 DNA reads as TGCAGCGCAAGAAAGGGGTCCGGAAGAATTGAGACCCAGTACTTC. This encodes CSARKGSGRIETQYF.

This clonotype was detected a few times. The CDR3 loop is CASSLGPGRPNTF. Written as DNA, the CDR3 is TGTGCCAGCAGTTTGGGTCCCGGACGCCCCAATACCTTC. J is TRBJ1-2 and V is TRBV12-3 or TRBV12-4; D not certain. The V gene lost 3 bases and the J gene lost 14 bases, with 19 bases spanning the gap. The CDR3 totals 13 residues.

Ten or more counts support this clonotype. This sequence joins TRBV5-1 and TRBJ2-1; 14 nucleotides agree with TRBD2. This CDR3 is 17 amino acids long. J lost 4 bases, V lost 4 bases, and 7 bases had no gene match. Germline V gene data show CDR1 as SGHRS and CDR2 as YFSETQ. CDR3 DNA: TGCGCCAGCAGCACCGGGACTAGCGGGAGAAAATACAATGAGCAGTTCTTC. This translates into CASSTGTSGRKYNEQFF.

This clonotype was picked up many times. The J gene is TRBJ2-1, the V gene TRBV7-2; D tentatively reads TRBD1 or TRBD2 (5 bases each). The V gene lost 5 bases and the J gene lost 8 bases, with 19 bases spanning the gap. This CDR3 region has 15 residues. Germline V gene sequence: CDR1 SGHTA, CDR2 FQGNSA. CDR3 loop: CASSPVGTVPYEQFF. CDR3 nucleotide sequence: TGTGCCAGCAGCCCCGTCGGGACCGTCCCTTATGAGCAGTTCTTC.

This clonotype has ten or more counts. The V gene is TRBV7-8, the J gene TRBJ2-7; D call uncertain. Germline values: CDR1 SGHVS, CDR2 FQNEAQ. V dropped 2 bases and J dropped 5 bases, with 10 bases sitting between them. The CDR3 is 13 residues long. The CDR3 is CASSLPKRDEQYF. CDR3 nucleotides: TGTGCCAGCAGCTTACCGAAAAGGGACGAGCAGTACTTC. The complete variable domain, with remaining parts taken from reference TRBV7-8 and TRBJ2-7, reads GAGVSQSPRYKVAKRGQDVALRCDPISGHVSLFWYQQALGQGPEFLTYFQNEAQLDKSGLPSDRFFAERPEGSVSTLKIQRTQQEDSAVYLCASSLPKRDEQYFGPGTRLTVT.

This clonotype was counted many times. The chain has TRBV12-3 or TRBV12-4 and TRBJ1-1; D call uncertain. CDR3 size: 14 residues. Trimming left V 5 bases short and J 0 bases short, with 10 bases between. The CDR3 nucleotides read TGTGCCAGCAGTGCCCTTCGGGTGAACACTGAAGCTTTCTTT. It encodes CASSALRVNTEAFF.

This clonotype was seen many times. This chain joins TRBV29-1 and TRBJ2-3, with no clear D. V lost 3 bases, J lost 1 base, and 5 bases lay in between. Germline CDR1 SQVTM, CDR2 ANQGSEA. This CDR3 spans 12 amino acids. CDR3 sequence: CSVDSGTDTQYF. CDR3 sequence (DNA): TGCAGCGTTGATAGTGGCACAGATACGCAGTATTTT.

This clonotype has just a few counts. The rearrangement uses TRBV20-1 and TRBJ1-2; 7 bases line up with TRBD1. The CDR3 extends over 17 amino acids. Germline CDR1 reads DFQATT; CDR2 reads SNEGSKA (reference sequence). The V segment lost 0 bases and the J segment 4 bases; nucleotides outside the gene matches: 14. As DNA, the CDR3 is TGCAGTGCTAGAGATTCTGAGGGAGGGGGCATAGGCTATGGCTACACCTTC. As protein: CSARDSEGGGIGYGYTF.

This clonotype showed up many times. This chain joins TRBV20-1 and TRBJ2-5, with 7 bases matching TRBD1. CDR1 is DFQATT, CDR2 SNEGSKA, per germline (reference sequence). The V gene end was trimmed by 1 base and the J gene end by 3 bases; junction bases not matched to a gene: 8. There are 15 residues in the CDR3. CDR3 loop: CSARVPQGMEETQYF. As DNA, the CDR3 is TGCAGTGCTAGAGTACCACAGGGGATGGAAGAGACCCAGTACTTC.

In its sample, this clonotype was seen a few times. V is TRBV29-1 and J is TRBJ1-1, with 7 bases that match TRBD1. This CDR3 has 12 amino acids. With V trimmed by 7 bases and J by 6 bases, 8 bases remained unmatched. Looked up from germline, CDR1 is SQVTM and CDR2 is ANQGSEA. The CDR3 nucleotides are TGCAGCGCCGAGACAGGGTGGCCTGAAGCTTTCTTT. Its protein is CSAETGWPEAFF.

This clonotype was counted many times. The rearrangement uses TRBV30 and TRBJ2-1, with 7 positions matching TRBD2. CDR1 is GTSNPN and CDR2 is SVGIG in the germline V gene (reference sequence). Trimming cost V 2 bases and J 7 bases; bases outside gene matches: 11. This CDR3 is 15 amino acids long. The chain's CDR3 is CAWSLRETGRNEQFF. CDR3 bases: TGTGCCTGGAGTTTGCGGGAGACGGGTAGGAATGAGCAGTTCTTC.

There are many counts of this clonotype. The junction and the germline gene differ at one end; a read error may be behind it. The chain is built from TRBV7-7 and TRBJ2-3, with D possibly matching TRBD2 (5 bases). Germline loops: CDR1 SSHAT, CDR2 FNYEAQ (reference sequence). The CDR3 spans 13 residues. This CDR3 reads CASSLGGSDTQYF. For the CDR3, the DNA is TGTGCTAGCAGCTTAGGCGGGTCGGATACGCAGTATTTT.

This clonotype was seen many times. This chain connects TRBV5-6 to TRBJ2-1; D remains unclear. This CDR3 is 11 amino acids long. Trimming cost V 3 bases and J 8 bases, with 6 bases left between them. Germline CDR1 reads SGHDT; CDR2 reads YYEEEE. The CDR3: CASSWADEQFF. Here the CDR3 DNA reads TGTGCCAGCAGCTGGGCCGATGAGCAGTTCTTC.

The J gene is TRBJ1-2, the V gene TRBV5-1; D gene uncertain. The V gene's germline CDR1 is SGHRS and CDR2 YFSETQ. The CDR3 is 15 residues long. V gave up 2 bases and J gave up 3 bases, with 14 bases separating them. CDR3 residues: CASSFGASVDYGYTF. CDR3 coding DNA: TGCGCCAGCAGCTTCGGCGCTTCTGTCGACTATGGCTACACCTTC.

The gene calls are TRBV29-1 and TRBJ2-5, with 7 bases identical to TRBD2. The CDR3 is 16 amino acids. The germline V gene has CDR1 SQVTM and CDR2 ANQGSEA. V lost 5 bases to trimming and J lost 1 base; unmatched junction nucleotides: 13. This CDR3 is CSVHHYGTIFQETQYF. The CDR3 bases are TGCAGCGTTCACCACTACGGGACTATCTTCCAAGAGACCCAGTACTTC.

In this sample, this clonotype turned up many times. The rearrangement uses TRBV6-2 or TRBV6-3 and TRBJ2-1; D assignment may be TRBD1 or TRBD2 (5 bases each). The V end lost 4 bases, the J end lost 2 bases, and 9 bases lay between the germline ends. CDR3 length equals 14 residues. The germline V gene encodes CDR1 MNHEY and CDR2 SVGEGT. CDR3 residues: CASSWDVAYNEQFF. The CDR3 nucleotides read TGTGCCAGCAGTTGGGACGTGGCCTACAATGAGCAGTTCTTC.

This chain joins TRBV14 and TRBJ2-7, with D perhaps assigned TRBD1 or TRBD2 (5 bases each). Germline CDR1 SGHDN, CDR2 FVKESK. This CDR3 contains 15 residues. V lost 2 bases, J lost 6 bases, and 17 bases lay in between. Here the CDR3 DNA reads TGTGCCAGCAGCCAACCCGGGACGAGCCCACTCGAGCAGTACTTC. This sequence encodes CASSQPGTSPLEQYF.

This clonotype was observed a few times. The chain joins TRBV11-1 to TRBJ2-3; 12 nucleotides line up with TRBD2. Germline V gene sequence: CDR1 SGHAT, CDR2 FQDESV (reference sequence). The CDR3 contains 20 residues. The junction had 13 bases not matched to a gene; V was cut back by 3 bases and J by 0 bases. CDR3 in amino acids: CASSLAGGRTSGRSTDTQYF. The CDR3 bases are TGTGCCAGCAGCTTGGCAGGGGGAAGAACTAGCGGGAGGAGCACAGATACGCAGTATTTT.

The chain is built from TRBV29-1 and TRBJ1-1; 9 bases agree with TRBD1. V dropped 7 bases and J dropped 3; count of bases not matched to a gene: 6. CDR1 is SQVTM and CDR2 is ANQGSEA in the germline V gene. CDR3 length: 13 amino acids. In DNA form, the CDR3 reads TGCAGCGCAGCCCGACAGGGGGACACTGAAGCTTTCTTT. Translated: CSAARQGDTEAFF.

This sequence joins TRBV6-5 and TRBJ2-7, with D possibly called TRBD1 or TRBD2 (5 bases each). Germline V gene lookup returns CDR1 MNHEY and CDR2 SVGAGI. The CDR3 is made up of 16 amino acids. V lost 4 bases, J lost 0 bases, and 16 bases lay in between. The CDR3 DNA is TGTGCCAGCAGTTCCATCTCAGGGAGAAGCTCCTACGAGCAGTACTTC. Translated, it gives CASSSISGRSSYEQYF.

The chain is built from TRBV12-3 or TRBV12-4 and TRBJ1-4, with D uncertain. The CDR3 consists of 13 residues. With 6 bases removed from V and 6 bases from J, the gap between germline ends came to 11 bases. CDR3 bases: TGTGCCAGCAGGGGCCCTGGGCATGAAAAACTGTTTTTT. It codes for CASRGPGHEKLFF.

This clonotype was observed a handful of times. The gene calls are TRBV12-3 or TRBV12-4 and TRBJ1-1; D is undetermined. The CDR3 is 13 residues long. Trimming took off 3 bases at V and 3 bases at J, with 8 bases between the two ends. CDR3 nucleotide sequence: TGTGCCAGCAGTTTGGTTGGGCACACTGAAGCTTTCTTT. Residues: CASSLVGHTEAFF.